Listed below are T cell receptor beta chains from one sample, sequenced in a study of T cell repertoires in cytomegalovirus infection. Each CDR3 protein gets one entry after TCRdb re-called the reads with MiXCR. The table includes under 850,000 distinct CDR3 sequences, around a third detected once. For these TCRs, the target antigens are not known. The sample consisted of cultured PBMCs, taken from culture after CMV antigen stimulation. Receptors were obtained from a human donor in good health (CMV status not recorded). Some clones in this sample may be carry-over from other donors' samples. Both conserved end residues are part of each CDR3. The D gene is left open where the match is weak. Rows may omit the clone size; those that give it use once, few, many or a size class.

cdr3_nt	cdr3_aa	d_call	v_call	clone_size	j_call
TGCAGTGCTAGAAGCGGTACAGACACTGAAGCTTTCTTT	CSARSGTDTEAFF	.	TRBV20-1	.	TRBJ1-1
TGCAGTGCTAGATCCCCAGTCCGAATCTATGGCTACACCTTC	CSARSPVRIYGYTF	.	TRBV20-1	.	TRBJ1-2
TGTGCCAGCAGTTACTTGGAGGGATTGGATGGAAACACCATATATTTT	CASSYLEGLDGNTIYF	.	TRBV6-8	.	TRBJ1-3
TGTGCCAGCAGCTTTGGGGGCGCCGGGGAGCTGTTTTTT	CASSFGGAGELFF	.	TRBV7-2	many	TRBJ2-2
TGTGCCAGCAGTTGGGACCTTTACAATGAGCAGTTCTTC	CASSWDLYNEQFF	.	TRBV6-2/TRBV6-3	.	TRBJ2-1
TGTGCCAGCAGCTTAAGGTTGTGGACAGATACGCAGTATTTT	CASSLRLWTDTQYF	.	TRBV7-8	few	TRBJ2-3
TGTGCCAGCAGTGTCGGGTCAGGGGGCTATGGCTACACCTTC	CASSVGSGGYGYTF	TRBD1	TRBV2	.	TRBJ1-2
TGTGCCAGCACCTTGACCCTCAATCAGCCCCAGCATTTT	CASTLTLNQPQHF	.	TRBV6-1	once	TRBJ1-5
TGTGCAGTGGGGGAGGGCAATGAGCAGTTCTTC	CAVGEGNEQFF	TRBD2	TRBV12-5	.	TRBJ2-1
TGTGCCACCAGCAGAGATCTTCAGGGGTCGGGCTACAATGAGCAGTTCTTC	CATSRDLQGSGYNEQFF	.	TRBV15	.	TRBJ2-1
TGTGCCAGCAGTGACCCAGCTCCCCCGCCCTACAATGAGCAGTTCTTC	CASSDPAPPPYNEQFF	.	TRBV27	many	TRBJ2-1
TGTGCCAGCAGCTTAACAGGGGGCGGCGGTCAGCCCCAGCATTTT	CASSLTGGGGQPQHF	TRBD1	TRBV7-2	many	TRBJ1-5
TGCAGTGCTAGAGATGACAGGAGGAGCACAGATACGCAGTATTTT	CSARDDRRSTDTQYF	.	TRBV20-1	.	TRBJ2-3
TGTGCCAGCAGCTACGCTAGCGGGAGGGAACCCTACGAGCAGTACTTC	CASSYASGREPYEQYF	TRBD2	TRBV11-2	.	TRBJ2-7
TGCAGTGCTAGAGTTGGGAACGAGCCAAATGAGCAGTTCTTC	CSARVGNEPNEQFF	.	TRBV20-1	few	TRBJ2-1
TGTGCCAGCAGTTTGGTGGCGAACCAAGAGACCCAGTACTTC	CASSLVANQETQYF	.	TRBV28	.	TRBJ2-5
TGTGCCAGCTCTGACAGCGGTAGCAATCAGCCCCAGCATTTT	CASSDSGSNQPQHF	.	TRBV18	.	TRBJ1-5
TGCAGTGCCCGAAGGCGGGGACTAGAAGATACGCAGTATTTT	CSARRRGLEDTQYF	TRBD2	TRBV20-1	.	TRBJ2-3
TGTGCCAGCAGCTTAGTGCGGGGGGACTCTACGCAGTATTTT	CASSLVRGDSTQYF	TRBD2	TRBV7-2	few	TRBJ2-3
TGTGCCAGCAGCTTAGCACCGAGGACAGATCTATCTGGCTACACCTTC	CASSLAPRTDLSGYTF	.	TRBV7-6	few	TRBJ1-2
TGTGCCAGCACTAGAGACAATACCCCTCATTTAGATCTTGTCGATTCACCCCTCCACTTT	CASTRDNTPHLDLVDSPLHF	.	TRBV6-1	.	TRBJ1-6
TGCAGTGCTCAGTCCCAGGGAGGGGCTCAGCCCCAGCATTTT	CSAQSQGGAQPQHF	.	TRBV20-1	.	TRBJ1-5
TGCGCCAGCAGCCAAGGAGGGCGGGGCAGTGAGACCCAGTACTTC	CASSQGGRGSETQYF	.	TRBV4-3	.	TRBJ2-5
TGCGCCAGCAGCCCGGCATGGGAATGGTACCAGCCCCAGCATTTT	CASSPAWEWYQPQHF	.	TRBV4-3	few	TRBJ1-5
TGTGCCAGCAGTTTCAACAGGGGAGACCAAGAGACCCAGTACTTC	CASSFNRGDQETQYF	TRBD1	TRBV6-6	many	TRBJ2-5
TGTGCCAGCATTCCCACGGGCCTCTCGAACACTGAAGCTTTCTTT	CASIPTGLSNTEAFF	.	TRBV6-1	.	TRBJ1-1
TGTGCCAGCTCACCTTCAGTCGGAGCTAACTATGGCTACACCTTC	CASSPSVGANYGYTF	.	TRBV18	few	TRBJ1-2
TGCGCCAGCAGCCAAGATAGGAGGGAGAGCTACAATGAGCAGTTCTTC	CASSQDRRESYNEQFF	.	TRBV4-1	.	TRBJ2-1
TGTGCCAGCAGTTCCCAGGGTACCGGGGCCAACGTCCTGACTTTC	CASSSQGTGANVLTF	.	TRBV27	.	TRBJ2-6
TGTGCCAGCAGCTTAACCGGGGACTTACACTACGAGCAGTACTTC	CASSLTGDLHYEQYF	.	TRBV7-2	many	TRBJ2-7
TGTGCCAGCAGTTTAGACAGGGGAGGGGGTGAGCAGTACTTC	CASSLDRGGGEQYF	.	TRBV27	once	TRBJ2-7
TGTGCCAGCAGTCCGCGGGGACAGGGGGCGCGAGAGCAGTACTTC	CASSPRGQGAREQYF	TRBD1	TRBV12-3/TRBV12-4	few	TRBJ2-7
TGTGCCAGCGTTGCCGGGACAGTATATGAAAAACTGTTTTTT	CASVAGTVYEKLFF	TRBD1	TRBV6-1	few	TRBJ1-4
TGTGCCAGCAGTTACTCTCCGGGTCGCTCCTACGAGCAGTACTTC	CASSYSPGRSYEQYF	.	TRBV6-5	few	TRBJ2-7
TGTGCCAGCAGACCTAGCGGGGACCCGCCGGAGCAGTACTTC	CASRPSGDPPEQYF	TRBD2	TRBV6-2/TRBV6-3	.	TRBJ2-7
TGTGCCAGCAGCTCGGGACAGGGGCCCACCGGGGAGCTGTTTTTT	CASSSGQGPTGELFF	TRBD1	TRBV7-9	.	TRBJ2-2
TGTGCCAGCAGTTACCACCAGGGATTAGGGAACACTGAAGCTTTCTTT	CASSYHQGLGNTEAFF	.	TRBV12-3/TRBV12-4	.	TRBJ1-1
TGTGCCAGCAGGTTCCAAAGCAATCAGCCCCAGCATTTT	CASRFQSNQPQHF	.	TRBV2	.	TRBJ1-5
TGTGCCAGTAGGATGCAGGGGGCAAATTCACCCCTCCACTTT	CASRMQGANSPLHF	TRBD1	TRBV19	few	TRBJ1-6
TGTGCCAGCAGCTTAGTAGTGGCTTCCCGCGCGGCCCAGTACTTC	CASSLVVASRAAQYF	.	TRBV7-2	.	TRBJ2-5
TGCGCCAGCAGCCTGCCGAGGACAGGGGGCTCCTACAATGAGCAGTTCTTC	CASSLPRTGGSYNEQFF	TRBD1	TRBV5-1	few	TRBJ2-1
TGTGCCAGCAGTCCCCGGGGGGGACACTTAATCGAGGGGCGGAACACTGAAGCTTTCTTT	CASSPRGGHLIEGRNTEAFF	.	TRBV6-5	.	TRBJ1-1
TGTGCCAGCAGCTCTCAGGCTGGCGCCTACAATGAGCAGTTCTTC	CASSSQAGAYNEQFF	.	TRBV7-7	.	TRBJ2-1
TGTGCCATCAGTTTGGGTCGTCAGGAGGAAGCTTTCTTT	CAISLGRQEEAFF	.	TRBV10-3	.	TRBJ1-1
TGTGCCAGCAGGTCATCCATTTGGGCGGGAGGGAATGAGACCCAGTACTTC	CASRSSIWAGGNETQYF	TRBD2	TRBV7-8	many	TRBJ2-5
TGTGCCAGCAGCTTACGACAGGACGAAGCTTTCTTT	CASSLRQDEAFF	.	TRBV7-9	.	TRBJ1-1
TGTACCATCAGTGCTTCCCGGACTAGCGGCACAGATACGCAGTATTTT	CTISASRTSGTDTQYF	TRBD2	TRBV10-3	.	TRBJ2-3
TGTGCCATCAGAGAACCGGGACAGGGACCCTACGAGCAGTACTTC	CAIREPGQGPYEQYF	TRBD1	TRBV10-3	.	TRBJ2-7
TGTGCCAGCAGACGGGGGGGCCGGGGCACAGATACGCAGTATTTT	CASRRGGRGTDTQYF	TRBD2	TRBV6-1	.	TRBJ2-3
TGTGCCAGCAGAGGGAACACCGGGGAGCTGTTTTTT	CASRGNTGELFF	.	TRBV5-4	few	TRBJ2-2
TGTGCCAGCAGTACCGGGACAGGGCACGACAGACTCTATGGCTACACCTTC	CASSTGTGHDRLYGYTF	TRBD1	TRBV6-1	.	TRBJ1-2
TGTGCCAGCAGTTCGAGGACTAGCCATTACAATGAGCAGTTCTTC	CASSSRTSHYNEQFF	TRBD2	TRBV6-5	few	TRBJ2-1
TGTGCCAGCAGCGTAGAGAGCGGTGAGCAGTTCTTC	CASSVESGEQFF	.	TRBV9	once	TRBJ2-1
TGTGCCAGCAGCTCGGACCCATCTCTCTTCAATGAGCAGTTCTTC	CASSSDPSLFNEQFF	.	TRBV7-6	few	TRBJ2-1
TGTGCCAGCAGCAAGACAGGGCGCACACAAGGGCAGTTCTTC	CASSKTGRTQGQFF	TRBD1	TRBV12-3/TRBV12-4	many	TRBJ2-1
TGTGCCAGTTCGGGGCGATACTACTACAATGAGCAGTTCTTC	CASSGRYYYNEQFF	.	TRBV27	once	TRBJ2-1
TGTGCCAGCAGAGATACAGGGGCCAAGGCCCAGTACTTC	CASRDTGAKAQYF	TRBD1	TRBV6-1	few	TRBJ2-5
TGTGCCAGTAGTCTCGAGGCAGGGGGGCCCAGAGACCACGAGCAGTACTTC	CASSLEAGGPRDHEQYF	.	TRBV19	.	TRBJ2-7
TGTGCCAGTAGTATCATCCGGGCCACGGGGAGAATGAACACTGAAGCTTTCTTT	CASSIIRATGRMNTEAFF	.	TRBV19	few	TRBJ1-1
TGTGCCAGCAGTGATACACAGGCCAGCTCCTACAATGAGCAGTTCTTC	CASSDTQASSYNEQFF	.	TRBV2	.	TRBJ2-1